The T cell receptor beta chain under discussion was sequenced for a study of CD8+CD57+ T cells in acquired aplastic anemia. The wider study: Sorted CD4+ and CD8+ cells yielded around 3.3 ug of DNA on average. Study-level points and caveats: In common between the patients and the controls were twenty-nine CD8+ CDR3 sequences. No significant difference in CD8+ Simpson's diversity was found between patients and controls.

Patients who underwent sequencing had shown CD8+CD57+ cell expansion by flow cytometry. In all patients, the disease was severe acquired aplastic anemia. Profiling of TCR beta VDJ combinations and CDR3 sequences used genomic DNA as template. MiXCR, applied by TCRdb to the reads, yields one record per CDR3 protein. The sample comprises some 180,000 distinct CDR3 sequences, 63% of which are singletons, and about 39% rests with the top ten. Notes on this clonotype: The antigen is not known.

The CDR3 consists of 14 residues. The V gene end was trimmed by 1 base and the J gene end by 4 bases; junction bases not matched to a gene: 5. Germline CDR1 DFQATT, CDR2 SNEGSKA (reference sequence). The J gene is TRBJ2-7, the V gene TRBV20-1; 9 nucleotides align to TRBD1. The sequence was obtained from a human donor with aplastic anemia. The sequenced sample was sorted CD4+, CD8+, or CD8+CD57+ T cells (not recorded which) from PBMCs. In DNA form, the CDR3 reads TGCAGTGCTAGAGGGCGACAGGGGGAGTACGAGCAGTACTTC. This codes for CSARGRQGEYEQYF.